This is a list of T cell receptor beta chains from one sample in a study of T cell responses to AZD1222 COVID-19 vaccine. The repertoire was sequenced with immunoSEQ multiplex PCR; TCRdb's copy has only in-frame clones and lacks some. The sample yields approximately 110,000 clones, around nine tenths seen once. This sample comprised peripheral blood, obtained 28 days after the second AZD1222 dose. These receptors originate from an adult who received the AZD1222 COVID-19 vaccine. Both conserved end residues are part of each CDR3. A D gene is named only where the DNA matches it firmly.

>TRBJ1-6|NA|TRBV3-1/TRBV3-2
CASSQGRADNSPLHF
>TRBJ1-2|NA|TRBV5-1
CASSSSPDSLPFYGYTF
>TRBJ2-7|NA|TRBV7-3
CASSFKGRPQKYYEQYF
>TRBJ1-5|TRBD1|TRBV7-2
CASRVTGGHNQPQHF
>TRBJ1-4|NA|TRBV28
CASSLAVEGLEEKLFF
>TRBJ1-1|NA|TRBV6-5
CASNGAENTEAFF
>TRBJ2-3|TRBD2|TRBV10-3
CAISESTSGTADTQYF
>TRBJ2-5|NA|TRBV7-2
CASSPKPTDVSETQYF
>TRBJ1-4|TRBD1|TRBV5-1
CASSLEAPGQRATNEKLFF
>TRBJ2-3|NA|TRBV30
CAWSPEARTQYF
>TRBJ1-6|NA|TRBV18
CASSASGGLTESNSPLHF
>TRBJ1-1|NA|TRBV7-8
CASSYRAAEAFF
>TRBJ2-5|NA|TRBV7-2
CASSPRIKETQYF
>TRBJ2-7|NA|TRBV6-5
CASSYSGTVASYEQYF
>TRBJ2-3|NA|TRBV7-2
CASSFLFTDTQYF
>TRBJ2-3|NA|TRBV30
CAWREAGFNTQYF
>TRBJ2-3|NA|TRBV2
CASSVGDTLTDTQYF
>TRBJ1-6|NA|TRBV5-4
CASSLGVYNSPLHF
>TRBJ2-1|TRBD1|TRBV7-9
CASSLGTGESSYNEQFF
>TRBJ2-3|NA|TRBV30
CAWSVRGSEQYF
>TRBJ2-6|NA|TRBV7-3
CASSLKAAGSGANVLTF
>TRBJ2-5|NA|TRBV5-1
CASSLTLGVETQYF